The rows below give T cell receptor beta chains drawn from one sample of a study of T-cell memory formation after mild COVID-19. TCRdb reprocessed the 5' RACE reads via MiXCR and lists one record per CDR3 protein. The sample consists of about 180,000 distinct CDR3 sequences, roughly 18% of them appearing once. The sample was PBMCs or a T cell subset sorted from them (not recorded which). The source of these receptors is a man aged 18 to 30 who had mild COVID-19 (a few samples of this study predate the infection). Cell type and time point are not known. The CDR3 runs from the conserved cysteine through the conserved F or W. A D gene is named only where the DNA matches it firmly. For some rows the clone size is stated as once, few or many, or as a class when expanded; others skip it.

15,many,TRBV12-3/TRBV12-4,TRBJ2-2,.,TGTGCCAGCAGTTTAGCCGGGGGTAACACCGGGGAGCTGTTTTTT,CASSLAGGNTGELFF
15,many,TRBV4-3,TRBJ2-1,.,TGCGCCAGCAGCCAACACCAGGGGGGATACAATGAGCAGTTCTTC,CASSQHQGGYNEQFF
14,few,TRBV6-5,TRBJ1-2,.,TGTGCCAGCAGTTACTCGAGCCAGTGGTATGGCTACACCTTC,CASSYSSQWYGYTF
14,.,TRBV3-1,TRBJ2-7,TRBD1,TGTGCCAGCAGCGCATGGGACAGGGTGAACGAGCAGTACTTC,CASSAWDRVNEQYF
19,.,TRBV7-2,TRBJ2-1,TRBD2,TGTGCCAGCAGCTTATTAGGACTAGCGGGCCGCCGCTCCTACAATGAGCAGTTCTTC,CASSLLGLAGRRSYNEQFF
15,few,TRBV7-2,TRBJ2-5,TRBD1,TGTGCCAGCAGCTTATTACCGACAGGGTTGGAGACCCAGTACTTC,CASSLLPTGLETQYF
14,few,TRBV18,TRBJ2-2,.,TGTGCCAGCTCACCCTCGTCGGGTACCGGGGAGCTGTTTTTT,CASSPSSGTGELFF
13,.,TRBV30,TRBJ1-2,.,TGTGCCTGGAGTGTGGTACAGCCCTATGGCTACACCTTC,CAWSVVQPYGYTF
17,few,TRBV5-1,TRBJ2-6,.,TGCGCCAGCAGCTTGGCGTTAACAGGTTCTGGGGCCAACGTCCTGACTTTC,CASSLALTGSGANVLTF
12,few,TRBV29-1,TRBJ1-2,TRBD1,TGCAGCGTCCTCCGGGACAGCTATGGCTACACCTTC,CSVLRDSYGYTF
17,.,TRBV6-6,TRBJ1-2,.,TGTGCCAGCAGTAGGCCCGGACAGAGCACCCGGCCCGGTGGCTACACCTTC,CASSRPGQSTRPGGYTF
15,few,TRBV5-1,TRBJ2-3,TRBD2,TGCGCCAGCAGCTTGGTGAGCGGGGGGCCAGATACGCAGTATTTT,CASSLVSGGPDTQYF
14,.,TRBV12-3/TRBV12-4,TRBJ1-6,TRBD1,TGTGCCAGCAGTGGGGACAGCGTCAATTCACCCCTCCACTTT,CASSGDSVNSPLHF
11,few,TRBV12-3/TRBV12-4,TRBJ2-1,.,TGTGCCAGCAGTTTCCGGACTGAGCAGTTCTTC,CASSFRTEQFF
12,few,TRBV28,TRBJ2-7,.,TGTGCCAGCACCCCTTCAAGATACGAGCAGTACTTC,CASTPSRYEQYF
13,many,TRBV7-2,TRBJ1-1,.,TGTGCCAGCAGCTTACGGATGAACACTGAAGCTTTCTTT,CASSLRMNTEAFF
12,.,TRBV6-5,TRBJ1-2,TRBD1,TGTGCCAGCAGTAGAGGGGGCGTGGGCTACACCTTC,CASSRGGVGYTF
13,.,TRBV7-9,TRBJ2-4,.,TGTGCCAGCAGCTTAACAGGAAATGATATTCAGTACTTC,CASSLTGNDIQYF
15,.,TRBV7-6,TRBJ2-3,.,TGTGCCAGCAGCAGGGGACAATCTAGCACAGATACGCAGTATTTT,CASSRGQSSTDTQYF
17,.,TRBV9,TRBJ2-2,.,TGTGCCAGCAGCGCTGACGTCGGGACAAGGGGCGCCGGGGAGCTGTTTTTT,CASSADVGTRGAGELFF
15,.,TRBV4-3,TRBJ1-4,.,TGCGCCAGCAGCCAAGGGGATCTCCGGCATGAAAAACTGTTTTTT,CASSQGDLRHEKLFF
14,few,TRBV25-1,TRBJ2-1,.,TGTGCCAGCAGTGAATCACGGTTTCGGGGTGAGCAGTTCTTC,CASSESRFRGEQFF
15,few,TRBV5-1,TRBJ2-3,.,TGCGCCAGCAGCTTGGCTTCCCAGCGCACAGATACGCAGTATTTT,CASSLASQRTDTQYF
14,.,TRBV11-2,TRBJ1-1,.,TGTGCCAGCAGCTTAGTGTACGGGGACACTGAAGCTTTCTTT,CASSLVYGDTEAFF
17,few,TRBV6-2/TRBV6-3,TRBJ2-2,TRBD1,TGTGCCAGCAGACCTTCGAACAGGGGAAAGAACACCGGGGAGCTGTTTTTT,CASRPSNRGKNTGELFF
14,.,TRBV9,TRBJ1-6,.,TGTGCCAGCAGCGGAAAGGACGGGTATTCACCCCTCCACTTT,CASSGKDGYSPLHF
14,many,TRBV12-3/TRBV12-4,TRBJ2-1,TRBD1,TGTGCCAGCAGTTCAGGACAGGGCGAAAATGAGCAGTTCTTC,CASSSGQGENEQFF
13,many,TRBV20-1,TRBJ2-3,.,TGCAGTGCTAGAGATGTTGCTGGGGGTACGCAGTATTTT,CSARDVAGGTQYF
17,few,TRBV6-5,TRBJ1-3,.,TGTGCCAGCAGGCGGGACGGGATTCCGAGCCCTGGAAACACCATATATTTT,CASRRDGIPSPGNTIYF
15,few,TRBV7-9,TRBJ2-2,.,TGTGCCAGCAGCCCTACGGGACACGCGGCCGGGGAGCTGTTTTTT,CASSPTGHAAGELFF
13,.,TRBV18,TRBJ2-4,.,TGTGCCAGCTCCCCCGGGGACGAAAACATTCAGTACTTC,CASSPGDENIQYF
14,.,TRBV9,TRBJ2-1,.,TGTGCCAGCAGCGCCCGGGGGACTCTAGGTGAGCAGTTCTTC,CASSARGTLGEQFF
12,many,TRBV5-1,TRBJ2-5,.,TGCGCCAGCAGCTTGGCCCAAGAGACCCAGTACTTC,CASSLAQETQYF
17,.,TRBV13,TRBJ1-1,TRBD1,TGTGCCAGCAGCCCCCCAGGTTGGGACAGGTCGAACACTGAAGCTTTCTTT,CASSPPGWDRSNTEAFF
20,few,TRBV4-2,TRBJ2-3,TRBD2,TGTGCCAGCAGCCAAGGAGAATACCCAGGTGCAGCGGGGGCGGTAGATACGCAGTATTTT,CASSQGEYPGAAGAVDTQYF
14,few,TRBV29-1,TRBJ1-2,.,TGCAGCGCCGTACCGGGACTGCTTAACTATGGCTACACCTTC,CSAVPGLLNYGYTF
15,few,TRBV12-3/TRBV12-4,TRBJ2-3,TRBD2,TGTGCCAGCAGTTTTGGGTGGGGGGGTGGAGATACGCAGTATTTT,CASSFGWGGGDTQYF
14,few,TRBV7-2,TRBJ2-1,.,TGTGCCAGCAGCTACCTCCCCGGGCAATTGGTGCAGTTCTTC,CASSYLPGQLVQFF
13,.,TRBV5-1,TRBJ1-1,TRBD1,TGCGCCAGCAGCGACGGACAGGGGGGCGAAGCTTTCTTT,CASSDGQGGEAFF
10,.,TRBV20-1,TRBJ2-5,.,TGCAGTGCCGTAGAGGAGACCCAGTACTTC,CSAVEETQYF